A selection of T cell receptor beta chains follows, all from one sample in a study of T cells in Graves' hyperthyroidism and ophthalmopathy. Via MiXCR, TCRdb re-called the multiplex PCR reads, giving one row per CDR3 protein. The table shows fewer than 500,000 distinct CDR3 sequences, with about 15% occurring only once. The specimen was blood. The receptors here all came from a man aged 18 to 29 with Graves' ophthalmopathy. CDR3s include the opening cysteine and the closing phenylalanine or tryptophan. A D gene is named only where the DNA matches it firmly. Clone sizes are given selectively: once, few, many, or a class where the clone is expanded.

clone_size,cdr3_length,d_call,v_call,j_call,cdr3_aa,cdr3_nt
few,16,-,TRBV3-1,TRBJ2-2,CASSQEARGGTRELFF,TGTGCCAGCAGCCAAGAGGCCAGGGGAGGAACCAGGGAGCTGTTTTTT
-,16,TRBD1,TRBV24-1,TRBJ2-1,CTTSDRTGAIYNEQFF,TGTACCACCAGTGACCGGACAGGGGCCATATACAATGAGCAGTTCTTC
many,15,TRBD2,TRBV27,TRBJ2-1,CASSLAGLEHNEQFF,TGTGCCAGCAGTTTAGCGGGACTAGAGCACAATGAGCAGTTCTTC
-,13,-,TRBV11-2,TRBJ2-7,CASSFMGSYEQYF,TGTGCCAGCAGCTTCATGGGATCCTACGAGCAGTACTTC
many,12,-,TRBV7-9,TRBJ2-4,CASSPGQNIQYF,TGTGCCAGCAGCCCGGGACAAAACATTCAGTACTTC
few,13,-,TRBV25-1,TRBJ1-6,CASNWGYNSPLHF,TGTGCCAGCAACTGGGGGTATAATTCACCCCTCCACTTT
many,11,-,TRBV11-2,TRBJ2-1,CASSSGNEQFF,TGTGCCAGCAGTAGCGGCAATGAGCAGTTCTTC
many,12,-,TRBV2,TRBJ1-4,CASSADSEKLFF,TGTGCCAGCAGTGCTGACAGCGAAAAACTGTTTTTT
-,13,-,TRBV10-2,TRBJ2-5,CASTAPEIETQYF,TGCGCCAGCACTGCGCCAGAAATAGAGACCCAGTACTTC
many,13,-,TRBV20-1,TRBJ1-2,CSAREPMGYGYTF,TGCAGTGCCAGAGAACCGATGGGCTATGGCTACACCTTC
many,10,-,TRBV29-1,TRBJ1-1,CSVEYREAFF,TGCAGCGTTGAATACAGAGAAGCTTTCTTT
many,14,-,TRBV27,TRBJ1-2,CASSYSGYNYGYTF,TGTGCCAGCAGTTACTCGGGGTATAACTATGGCTACACCTTC
-,17,TRBD1,TRBV11-3,TRBJ1-4,CASSLVGSRGLSEKLFF,TGTGCCAGCAGCTTAGTTGGGAGCAGGGGGCTAAGCGAAAAACTGTTTTTT
many,14,TRBD2,TRBV7-3,TRBJ2-1,CASSFAGRGNEQFF,TGTGCCAGCAGCTTCGCCGGGAGGGGGAATGAGCAGTTCTTC
-,14,-,TRBV19,TRBJ2-3,CASSQGTSTDTQYF,TGTGCCAGTAGTCAAGGGACAAGCACAGATACGCAGTATTTT
few,14,-,TRBV13,TRBJ1-5,CASSSGNSNQPQHF,TGTGCCAGCAGCTCAGGGAATAGCAATCAGCCCCAGCATTTT
-,15,TRBD2,TRBV7-9,TRBJ2-1,CASSGGGGRSNEQFF,TGTGCCAGCAGCGGCGGGGGGGGCCGGAGCAATGAGCAGTTCTTC
many,16,TRBD1,TRBV7-8,TRBJ2-5,CASSLGQGGTQETQYF,TGTGCCAGCAGCCTAGGACAGGGTGGTACCCAAGAGACCCAGTACTTC
many,12,-,TRBV30,TRBJ1-2,CAWRGHNYGYTF,TGTGCCTGGAGGGGGCACAACTATGGCTACACCTTC
-,11,-,TRBV30,TRBJ2-7,CAWSRSPEQYF,TGTGCCTGGAGTAGGTCTCCCGAGCAGTACTTC
many,14,-,TRBV12-3/TRBV12-4,TRBJ2-1,CASTPSGNYAEQFF,TGTGCCAGCACTCCCAGCGGCAATTATGCTGAGCAGTTCTTC
-,12,-,TRBV6-2/TRBV6-3,TRBJ2-5,CASTRVGETQYF,TGTGCCAGCACCCGGGTGGGGGAGACCCAGTACTTC
-,13,-,TRBV6-4,TRBJ1-4,CASSVEGNEKLFF,TGTGCCAGCAGTGTTGAAGGGAATGAAAAACTGTTTTTT
many,14,TRBD1,TRBV3-1,TRBJ2-2,CASSQDVDRGELFF,TGTGCCAGCAGCCAAGATGTGGACAGGGGGGAGCTGTTTTTT
-,17,TRBD1,TRBV4-1,TRBJ1-1,CASSPLPGQGLHTEAFF,TGCGCCAGCAGCCCTCTCCCGGGACAGGGATTGCACACTGAAGCTTTCTTT
-,13,-,TRBV12-3/TRBV12-4,TRBJ2-1,CASSAGPNNEQFF,TGTGCCAGCAGCGCGGGACCGAACAATGAGCAGTTCTTC
many,12,-,TRBV2,TRBJ1-2,CASRRPGDGYTF,TGTGCCAGCCGCAGGCCAGGGGATGGCTACACCTTC
many,12,-,TRBV5-1,TRBJ2-7,CASSPPNHEQYF,TGCGCCAGCAGCCCCCCCAACCACGAGCAGTACTTC
many,17,TRBD2,TRBV12-3/TRBV12-4,TRBJ2-3,CASSPNGLAGVRHTQYF,TGTGCCAGCAGTCCGAACGGACTAGCGGGAGTAAGACATACGCAGTATTTT
many,19,-,TRBV5-6,TRBJ2-1,CASSTHLGTQSGDYNEQFF,TGTGCCAGCAGCACACACCTCGGGACCCAAAGCGGAGATTACAATGAGCAGTTCTTC
-,15,-,TRBV5-5,TRBJ2-7,CASSTGLFAAYEQYF,TGTGCCAGCAGCACAGGGTTATTCGCCGCCTACGAGCAGTACTTC
few,14,TRBD2,TRBV19,TRBJ2-1,CASRTSGGAPEQFF,TGTGCCAGCCGAACTAGCGGGGGGGCCCCTGAGCAGTTCTTC
-,15,-,TRBV27,TRBJ2-7,CASSLSVGWAYERYF,TGTGCCAGCAGTTTATCGGTAGGGTGGGCCTACGAGCGGTACTTC
many,13,-,TRBV7-9,TRBJ2-7,CASSLADPGEQYF,TGTGCCAGCAGCTTAGCGGATCCGGGCGAGCAGTACTTC
many,14,-,TRBV2,TRBJ2-3,CASRPGKGTDTQYF,TGTGCCAGCAGGCCAGGGAAGGGCACAGATACGCAGTATTTT
many,14,TRBD1,TRBV30,TRBJ1-5,CAWSVAQGGQPQHF,TGTGCCTGGAGTGTGGCTCAGGGGGGTCAGCCCCAGCATTTT
many,10,-,TRBV28,TRBJ1-1,CASSRLEAFF,TGTGCCAGCAGTAGGCTAGAAGCTTTCTTT
many,12,-,TRBV6-6,TRBJ1-1,CASSYSTTEAFF,TGTGCCAGCAGTTACTCGACCACTGAAGCTTTCTTT
many,14,TRBD1,TRBV20-1,TRBJ2-1,CSARVQGAVYEQFF,TGCAGTGCTAGGGTTCAGGGGGCCGTGTATGAGCAGTTCTTC
many,11,-,TRBV20-1,TRBJ1-5,CSANLGQPQHF,TGCAGTGCAAACCTCGGTCAGCCCCAGCATTTT
-,12,-,TRBV19,TRBJ1-1,CASHSGGREAFF,TGTGCCAGCCACTCTGGTGGCAGAGAAGCTTTCTTT
many,16,TRBD1,TRBV28,TRBJ1-1,CASRPRTGWGNAEAFF,TGTGCCAGCAGACCCCGGACAGGGTGGGGTAACGCTGAAGCTTTCTTT
-,13,TRBD1,TRBV20-1,TRBJ1-1,CSARAGGDTEAFF,TGCAGTGCTAGAGCAGGGGGCGACACTGAAGCTTTCTTT
many,13,-,TRBV6-1,TRBJ1-1,CASSYPGNTEAFF,TGTGCCAGCAGTTACCCCGGTAACACTGAAGCTTTCTTT
many,14,TRBD2,TRBV7-9,TRBJ2-7,CASRGTSGDYEQYF,TGTGCCAGCAGGGGAACTAGCGGAGACTACGAGCAGTACTTC
many,13,-,TRBV7-8,TRBJ2-3,CASSLEVVDTQYF,TGTGCCAGCAGCTTAGAAGTCGTAGATACGCAGTATTTT
many,15,-,TRBV2,TRBJ1-6,CASSEQDGYNSPLHF,TGTGCCAGCAGTGAGCAGGACGGCTATAATTCACCCCTCCACTTT